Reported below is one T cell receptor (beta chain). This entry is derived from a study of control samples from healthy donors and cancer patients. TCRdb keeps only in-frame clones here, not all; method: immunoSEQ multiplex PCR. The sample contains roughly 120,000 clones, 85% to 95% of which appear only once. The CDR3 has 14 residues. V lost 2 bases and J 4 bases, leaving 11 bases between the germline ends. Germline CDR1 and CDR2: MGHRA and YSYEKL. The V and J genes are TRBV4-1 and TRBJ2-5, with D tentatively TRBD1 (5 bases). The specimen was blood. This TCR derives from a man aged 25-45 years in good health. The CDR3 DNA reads TGCGCCAGCAGCCAACGTAAAGGGGTAGAGACCCAGTACTTC. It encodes CASSQRKGVETQYF.